This passage covers 30 T cell receptor beta chains from one sample sequenced in a study of blood T cell repertoires in COVID-19. TCRdb keeps only in-frame clones here, not all; method: immunoSEQ multiplex PCR. The repertoire consists of about 280,000 clones, with around nine tenths occurring once and the leading ten covering approximately 10%. Specimen: peripheral blood. The origin of the receptors is a woman aged 25 to 39 with COVID-19, enrolled during active disease.

This clone has just a few counts. The gene calls are TRBV5-1 and TRBJ2-7; 11 bases match TRBD2. Germline CDR1 and CDR2: SGHRS and YFSETQ. The CDR3 contains 18 residues. Trimming cost V 0 bases and J 6 bases; bases outside gene matches: 14. CDR3 coding DNA: TGCGCCAGCAGCTTGGGATTTGGACTAGCGGGCGTTCAAAGCGAGCAGTACTTC. Its translation: CASSLGFGLAGVQSEQYF.

The rearrangement links TRBV7-8 to TRBJ1-2; 11 bases align to TRBD1. The CDR3 runs 15 residues. Unmatched junction bases numbered 5, after V lost 4 bases and J lost 4 bases. Per germline, CDR1 SGHVS and CDR2 FQNEAQ. CDR3 sequence (DNA): TGTGCCAGCAGCTCCCCGGGACAGGGGGGCTATGGCTACACCTTC. It is translated as CASSSPGQGGYGYTF.

The V gene is TRBV3-1 (or the pseudogene TRBV3-2), the J gene TRBJ1-3; weak D call: TRBD1 (6 bases). V lost 4 bases and J lost 0, with 10 bases in between. The CDR3 has 15 residues. Germline assignment: CDR1 LGHDT and CDR2 YNNKEL (reference sequence). As DNA, the CDR3 is TGTGCCAGCAGCCGAGGGACATACTCTGGAAACACCATATATTTT. This translates into CASSRGTYSGNTIYF.

In this sample, this clone turned up once. The chain links TRBV7-9 to TRBJ1-1, with 9 nucleotides matching TRBD1. Per the germline V gene, CDR1 is SEHNR and CDR2 is FQNEAQ (reference sequence). This CDR3 contains 14 residues. Losses at the gene ends were 4 bases for V and 6 bases for J; bases not matched to a gene: 6. CDR3 residues: CASSSGQGSAEAFF. The CDR3 DNA is TGTGCCAGCAGCTCAGGACAGGGGTCCGCTGAAGCTTTCTTT.

The chain combines TRBV10-3 with TRBJ1-1, with 7 bases identical to TRBD1. V shed 7 bases and J 1 base; nucleotides not matched to a gene: 6. CDR1 ENHRY and CDR2 SYGVKD come from the germline V gene. The CDR3 has 14 residues. CDR3 sequence: CAINSGQTNTEAFF. For the CDR3, the DNA is TGTGCCATCAATTCGGGACAGACGAACACTGAAGCTTTCTTT.

This sequence joins TRBV5-1 and TRBJ2-1; D gene uncertain. V lost 2 bases to trimming and J lost 0 bases, with 6 bases between them. Germline CDR1 reads SGHRS; CDR2 reads YFSETQ. The CDR3 contains 14 residues. The CDR3 sequence is CASSFTVSYNEQFF. The CDR3 DNA reads as TGCGCCAGCAGCTTTACAGTCTCCTACAATGAGCAGTTCTTC.

The chain couples TRBV27 to TRBJ2-3; D gene uncertain. The length of the CDR3 is 17 residues. Germline V gene sequence: CDR1 MNHEY, CDR2 SMNVEV (reference sequence). Trimming removed 5 bases at V and 0 bases at J, with 18 bases between. DNA of the CDR3: TGTGCCAGCAGTCCCCGTCGCTGGGCAACTAGCACAGATACGCAGTATTTT. Translation: CASSPRRWATSTDTQYF.

This clone was detected only once. This sequence joins TRBV28 and TRBJ2-7; 7 nucleotides match TRBD1. J lost 2 bases, V lost 5 bases, and 6 bases had no gene match. Per germline, CDR1 MDHEN and CDR2 SYDVKM. The CDR3 sequence is 14 residues long. CDR3 coding DNA: TGTGCCAGCAGTCCCAGGACAGGAGCCTACGAGCAGTACTTC. As protein: CASSPRTGAYEQYF.

J is TRBJ2-5 and V is TRBV5-4; TRBD1 aligns across 10 bases. Per germline, CDR1 SGHNT and CDR2 YYREEE (reference sequence). The length of the CDR3 is 15 residues. Trimming took 4 bases from V and 2 from J; bases not matched to a gene: 5. The CDR3 is CASSDRDRGQETQYF. The CDR3 bases are TGTGCCAGCAGCGACCGGGACAGGGGACAAGAGACCCAGTACTTC.

This sequence joins TRBV30 and TRBJ1-2, with unresolved D. Germline V CDR1 and CDR2: GTSNPN, SVGIG (reference sequence). This CDR3 comprises 12 residues. The V gene lost 3 bases and the J gene lost 4 bases, with 9 bases spanning the gap. The CDR3 loop is CAWSETSYGYTF. The CDR3 DNA reads TGTGCCTGGAGCGAAACGAGCTATGGCTACACCTTC.

The chain uses TRBV28 and TRBJ2-7; 10 bases line up with TRBD2. CDR3 length equals 15 residues. J lost 2 bases, V lost 6 bases, and 7 bases had no gene match. Germline CDR1 MDHEN, CDR2 SYDVKM. The CDR3 here is CASRGRTSGPYEQYF. For the CDR3, the DNA is TGTGCCAGCAGGGGAAGGACTAGCGGCCCCTACGAGCAGTACTTC.

This clone was seen just once. The chain has TRBV14 and TRBJ2-2, with 9 bases that match TRBD2. Trimming at V came to 4 bases and at J to 0 bases, leaving 6 bases not matched to a gene. Germline V gene lookup returns CDR1 SGHDN and CDR2 FVKESK. The CDR3 length is 17 residues. CDR3 sequence: CASSRWASGTNTGELFF. The CDR3 coding sequence is TGTGCCAGCAGCCGTTGGGCTAGCGGGACGAACACCGGGGAGCTGTTTTTT. The complete variable domain, with remaining parts taken from reference TRBV14 and TRBJ2-2, reads EAGVTQFPSHSVIEKGQTVTLRCDPISGHDNLYWYRRVMGKEIKFLLHFVKESKQDESGMPNNRFLAERTGGTYSTLKVQPAELEDSGVYFCASSRWASGTNTGELFFGEGSRLTVL.

V and J are TRBV6-5 and TRBJ2-7, with 10 positions matching TRBD2. Germline CDR1 reads MNHEY; CDR2 reads SVGAGI. Germline trimming cut 5 bases from V and 0 bases from J; bases unmatched to any gene: 4. This CDR3 comprises 15 residues. CDR3 in DNA: TGTGCCAGCAGTCGAGCGGGAGGGTACTCCTACGAGCAGTACTTC. Its translation is CASSRAGGYSYEQYF.

Remarks on this clone: The sample holds other DNA sequences that translate to the same CDR3. CDR3 coding DNA: TGTGCCAGCAGCTCCCGCGCGGATACGCAGTATTTT. Amino acids: CASSSRADTQYF. The rearrangement joins TRBV7-6 to TRBJ2-3; D gene ambiguous. The germline V gene encodes CDR1 SGHVS and CDR2 FNYEAQ. The CDR3 runs 12 residues. V dropped 4 bases and J dropped 6 bases, with 8 bases sitting between them. Combining the CDR3 with reference TRBV7-6 and TRBJ2-3 gives the whole variable domain GAGVSQSPRYKVTKRGQDVALRCDPISGHVSLYWYRQALGQGPEFLTYFNYEAQQDKSGLPNDRFSAERPEGSISTLTIQRTEQRDSAMYRCASSSRADTQYFGPGTRLTVL.

This chain joins TRBV28 and TRBJ1-1, with 9 bases identical to TRBD1. The ends lost 6 bases at V and 4 bases at J; junction bases unmatched: 3. The CDR3 is made up of 13 amino acids. Per the germline V gene, CDR1 is MDHEN and CDR2 is SYDVKM. Written as DNA, the CDR3 is TGTGCCAGCAGCCGGGGACAGGGCACTGAAGCTTTCTTT. This gives the protein CASSRGQGTEAFF.

This clone was seen only once. This rearrangement joins TRBV7-6 to TRBJ2-7; TRBD2 agrees at 11 bases. The CDR3 runs 16 residues. Unmatched junction bases numbered 8, after V lost 5 bases and J lost 2 bases. Germline CDR1 SGHVS, CDR2 FNYEAQ. Here the CDR3 DNA reads TGTGCCAGCAGCCCGGCTAGCGGGAGGACCCCCTACGAGCAGTACTTC. Translated: CASSPASGRTPYEQYF.

This clone was picked up one time. The chain recombines TRBV2 with TRBJ2-1, with D unclear. The CDR3 length is 13 residues. V was shortened by 8 bases and J by 7 bases, with 15 bases between the two germline ends. In germline, CDR1 is SNHLY, CDR2 FYNNEI. The CDR3 DNA sequence: TGTGCCAGCTCTACTAACTTCGGTAATGAGCAGTTCTTC. Protein: CASSTNFGNEQFF.

This clone appeared a single time. The rearrangement links TRBV6-2 or TRBV6-3 to TRBJ2-7; 8 nucleotides align to TRBD2. J gave up 0 bases and V 6 bases, and 7 bases lay outside the gene matches. CDR1 MNHEY and CDR2 SVGEGT come from the germline V gene. CDR3 length: 15 residues. The CDR3, as DNA: TGTGCCAGCAGCCCATTAGCGGGAAGCTCCTACGAGCAGTACTTC. This codes for CASSPLAGSSYEQYF.

In DNA, the CDR3 is TGCAGCGTGGGGACAGAAGCTAACTATGGCTACACCTTC. This sequence encodes CSVGTEANYGYTF. This chain links TRBV29-1 with TRBJ1-2, with 7 bases aligning to TRBD1. Germline lookup yields CDR1 SQVTM and CDR2 ANQGSEA. The CDR3 runs 13 residues. V dropped 6 bases and J dropped 0; count of bases not matched to a gene: 4.

The rearrangement uses TRBV11-3 and TRBJ2-7; TRBD2 might be the D (5 bases). Germline assignment: CDR1 SGHNT and CDR2 YENEEA. The CDR3 length is 13 residues. Between the trimmed V and J ends, which lost 2 bases and 9 bases, there was a span of 14 bases. Here the CDR3 reads CASSLSIRDPQYF. CDR3 in DNA: TGTGCCAGCAGCTTAAGTATCCGGGATCCGCAGTACTTC.

V gene TRBV5-1 combines with J gene TRBJ2-1; 8 bases match TRBD2. Germline values: CDR1 SGHRS, CDR2 YFSETQ. The CDR3 extends over 16 amino acids. The junction had 16 bases not matched to a gene; V was cut back by 4 bases and J by 10 bases. In nucleotides, the CDR3 is TGCGCCAGCAGCCGGCCGTCGGGGGGGAGGCCCGGGGAGCAGTTCTTC. Translated, it gives CASSRPSGGRPGEQFF.

The J gene is TRBJ2-7, the V gene TRBV6-5; 7 bases match TRBD1. The CDR3 extends over 15 amino acids. V dropped 0 bases and J dropped 1; count of bases not matched to a gene: 3. Germline V gene lookup returns CDR1 MNHEY and CDR2 SVGAGI. The CDR3 DNA is TGTGCCAGCAGTTACTCGGTCAGGGGGTCCTACGAGCAGTACTTC. Encoded protein: CASSYSVRGSYEQYF.

The V call is TRBV19, the J call TRBJ1-2, with D unclear. This CDR3 comprises 13 residues. V lost 3 bases and J lost 0, with 5 bases in between. Germline V CDR1 and CDR2: LNHDA, SQIVND (reference sequence). CDR3 protein: CASSMRANYGYTF. The CDR3 DNA is TGTGCCAGTAGTATGAGGGCTAACTATGGCTACACCTTC.

This clone was recorded once. The chain combines TRBV4-1 with TRBJ2-5; TRBD2 is a possible D gene (6 bases). The length of the CDR3 is 16 residues. CDR1 is MGHRA and CDR2 is YSYEKL in the germline V gene. V lost 3 bases, J lost 2 bases, and 16 bases lay in between. The CDR3 coding sequence is TGCGCCAGCAGCCAGGGAGGCGACTTACAGCAAGAGACCCAGTACTTC. Translation gives CASSQGGDLQQETQYF.

The chain is built from TRBV28 and TRBJ2-7; 7 positions match TRBD2. The CDR3 consists of 14 residues. V shed 5 bases and J 2 bases; nucleotides not matched to a gene: 6. CDR1 MDHEN and CDR2 SYDVKM come from the germline V gene. The CDR3: CASSTPGLTYEQYF. CDR3 bases: TGTGCCAGCAGTACCCCGGGACTAACCTACGAGCAGTACTTC.

This rearrangement joins TRBV5-1 to TRBJ1-1; possibly TRBD1 for D (6 bases). Trimming removed 2 bases at V and 6 bases at J, with 8 bases between. The CDR3 length is 12 residues. Germline assignment: CDR1 SGHRS and CDR2 YFSETQ. The CDR3 here is CASSFRGPEAFF. The CDR3 nucleotides are TGCGCCAGCAGCTTCAGGGGCCCTGAAGCTTTCTTT.

This rearrangement joins TRBV6-5 to TRBJ2-1; tentatively, D is TRBD2 (6 bases). The germline V gene encodes CDR1 MNHEY and CDR2 SVGAGI. This CDR3 is built from 16 residues. V was clipped by 0 bases and J by 7 bases, with 16 bases between them. The CDR3 sequence is CASSYSRGRSVNEQFF. The DNA of the CDR3 is TGTGCCAGCAGTTACTCGAGAGGGAGGAGTGTGAATGAGCAGTTCTTC.

This chain connects TRBV5-6 to TRBJ2-1, with D possibly matching TRBD2 (6 bases). The germline gives CDR1 SGHDT, CDR2 YYEEEE. This CDR3 spans 12 amino acids. V was shortened by 1 base and J by 12 bases, with 11 bases between the two germline ends. The CDR3 sequence: CASSLTGTPQFF. The DNA for the CDR3 is TGTGCCAGCAGCTTGACCGGGACTCCGCAGTTCTTC.

The genes are TRBV28 and TRBJ1-5; D gene unclear. The CDR3 is made up of 14 amino acids. V lost 5 bases to trimming and J lost 4 bases, with 12 bases between them. The germline CDR1 and CDR2 sequences are MDHEN and SYDVKM. CDR3 in amino acids: CASSLIQKNQPQHF. Here the CDR3 DNA reads TGTGCCAGCAGTCTTATCCAGAAGAATCAGCCCCAGCATTTT.

The table lists this clone with a count of one. The chain joins TRBV27 to TRBJ2-7, with 8 bases identical to TRBD2. The CDR3 runs to 14 residues. Germline CDR1 reads MNHEY; CDR2 reads SMNVEV (reference sequence). The J segment lost 1 base and the V segment lost 6 bases, leaving 5 bases of the junction unmatched. CDR3 in amino acids: CASRSLAGSYEQYF. CDR3 sequence (DNA): TGTGCCAGCAGGTCCCTAGCGGGTTCCTACGAGCAGTACTTC.